These 7 T cell receptor beta chains were sequenced from one sample in a study of T cells in Graves' hyperthyroidism and ophthalmopathy. RNA transcripts provided the source from which TCR beta CDR3 regions were amplified. The study used the HTBI primer set for a first-round RT-PCR of the TCR CDR3. From the multiplex PCR reads, TCRdb called clonotypes with MiXCR, one entry per CDR3 protein. The sample includes fewer than 650,000 distinct CDR3 sequences, 14% of them seen just once. Specimen: blood. The origin of the receptors is a woman aged 18-35 years with Graves' ophthalmopathy.

This clonotype has a count of ten or more. The chain employs TRBV12-3 or TRBV12-4 and TRBJ1-1; 7 nucleotides align to TRBD1. After removal of 6 bases from V and 3 bases from J, the junction contained 4 bases not matched to a gene. This CDR3 contains 13 residues. The CDR3 DNA follows: TGTGCCAGCAGGACCGGGACAGACACTGAAGCTTTCTTT. Protein sequence: CASRTGTDTEAFF.

This clonotype was counted ten times or more. The V gene is TRBV6-1, the J gene TRBJ2-3; TRBD2 might be the D (6 bases). The V gene lost 7 bases and the J gene lost 6 bases, with 32 bases spanning the gap. In germline, CDR1 is MNHNS, CDR2 SASEGT. This CDR3 region has 19 residues. CDR3 sequence: CASKGRGLRRHSHADTQYF. For the CDR3, the DNA is TGTGCCAGCAAAGGACGGGGGTTGAGAAGACACTCCCACGCGGATACGCAGTATTTT.

Only a few counts were recorded for this clonotype. With a much larger clone just one base away, this may be a read error. As the CDR3 is not closed by the conserved phenylalanine or tryptophan, this likely results from a read error. CDR3 residues: CASRPRDTNEKLFS. As DNA, the CDR3 is TGTGCCAGCAGACCCCGGGACACCAATGAAAAACTGTTTTCT. V and J are TRBV11-1 and TRBJ1-4, with D perhaps matching TRBD1 (6 bases). Germline CDR1 is SGHAT and CDR2 is FQDESV (reference sequence). This CDR3 comprises 14 residues. Deletions cut 6 bases from V and 5 bases from J, with 13 bases between.

This clonotype was counted at least ten times. V and J are TRBV29-1 and TRBJ2-1; perhaps D is TRBD1 or TRBD2 (6 bases each). Trimming took off 4 bases at V and 0 bases at J, with 13 bases between the two ends. The CDR3 is 15 amino acids. The germline V gene encodes CDR1 SQVTM and CDR2 ANQGSEA. The chain's CDR3 is CSVVGGRVSYNEQFF. CDR3 coding DNA: TGCAGCGTTGTAGGGGGGAGAGTCTCCTACAATGAGCAGTTCTTC.

At least ten counts were recorded for this clonotype. J is TRBJ2-3 and V is TRBV15; D unclear. The CDR3 spans 14 residues. Germline CDR1 and CDR2: LNHNV and YYDKDF (reference sequence). Trimming pared 3 bases from V and 2 bases from J, leaving 9 bases between. The CDR3 bases are TGTGCCACCAGCAGGGGTCAGCCCACAGATACGCAGTATTTT. This encodes CATSRGQPTDTQYF.

The chain carries TRBV12-3 or TRBV12-4 and TRBJ2-2, with 12 bases matching TRBD1. The J segment lost 10 bases and the V segment lost 5 bases, leaving 11 bases of the junction unmatched. This CDR3 region has 16 residues. CDR3 nucleotide sequence: TGTGCCAGCAGTCCCCGCCCGGGACAGGGGGCGTTGGAGCTGTTTTTT. Amino acid sequence: CASSPRPGQGALELFF.

This clonotype was counted only a few times. V usage is TRBV19 and J usage is TRBJ2-2; a weak D match, TRBD2 (6 bases). Deletions cut 6 bases from V and 3 bases from J, with 17 bases between. The germline V gene has CDR1 LNHDA and CDR2 SQIVND (reference sequence). The CDR3 has 16 amino acids. CDR3 in amino acids: CASRFEPGTYTGELFF. CDR3 DNA: TGTGCCAGTAGGTTCGAACCCGGGACTTACACCGGGGAGCTGTTTTTT.